The clone carrying this T cell receptor (beta chain) was counted between two and nine times. The sample is drawn from a study of blood T cell repertoires in COVID-19. Across the whole study: The samples span acute and convalescent COVID-19 from the United States, Italy and Spain. T cells, B-cell-depleted T cells, or PBMCs provided the cDNA or gDNA that served as material.

As originally analysed: Nucleated cell counts were estimated from reference gene primer amplification. The data were produced by immunoSEQ multiplex PCR, yet TCRdb's version contains in-frame clones alone and is incomplete. The V and J calls and clone size come from that table; D and trimming were worked out from the DNA. The sample holds approximately 200,000 clones; around 80% are singletons and the top ten take 6.5% to 7%. V lost 5 bases to trimming and J lost 6 bases; unmatched junction nucleotides: 9. Germline assignment: CDR1 PRHDT and CDR2 FYEKMQ (reference sequence). This CDR3 contains 15 residues.

This TCR was sampled from a human donor with acute or convalescent COVID-19. The donor label of this sample is uncertain. This chain connects TRBV13 to TRBJ2-1; 8 bases align to TRBD2. The sequenced sample was peripheral blood. The CDR3: CASSIRSGLVNEQFF. The CDR3 DNA sequence: TGTGCCAGCAGCATCCGTTCGGGACTAGTCAATGAGCAGTTCTTC.